This is a list of T cell receptor beta chains from one sample in a study of blood T cell repertoires in COVID-19. Here immunoSEQ multiplex PCR was the method, and the copy in TCRdb shows in-frame clones only, minus some. The data contain hundreds of thousands of clones, 89% of them singletons. Sequencing input: peripheral blood. The source of these receptors is a man aged 60 to 69 who had recovered from COVID-19. CDR3s include the opening cysteine and the closing phenylalanine or tryptophan. The D gene is left open where the match is weak. Size is stated for part of the rows, as once, few or many counts, or as a class when the clone is expanded.

V: TRBV4-3
D: .
J: TRBJ2-7
size: .
DNA: TGCGCCAGCAGCCAAGGAGCAGGCGTCTCCTACGAGCAGTACTTC
CDR3: CASSQGAGVSYEQYF

V: TRBV7-2
D: TRBD1
J: TRBJ1-1
size: once
DNA: TGTGCCAGCAGCCCGGGACAGGGACTTACTGAAGCTTTCTTT
CDR3: CASSPGQGLTEAFF

V: TRBV4-1
D: TRBD2
J: TRBJ2-1
size: once
DNA: TGCGCCAGCAAGCGGGACTTCTCCTACAATGAGCAGTTCTTC
CDR3: CASKRDFSYNEQFF

V: TRBV14
D: TRBD2
J: TRBJ2-7
size: .
DNA: TGTGCCAGCAGCCGAGCTACGGGAGGGCTTAACGAGCAGTACTTC
CDR3: CASSRATGGLNEQYF

V: TRBV5-6
D: .
J: TRBJ2-2
size: .
DNA: TGTGCCAGCAGCCGTGCACAGCCCGCGAACACCGGGGAGCTGTTTTTT
CDR3: CASSRAQPANTGELFF

V: TRBV5-1
D: TRBD2
J: TRBJ2-5
size: .
DNA: TGCGCCAGCAGCCCGGGGACTAGCGGGGGGTTAAAAGAGACCCAGTACTTC
CDR3: CASSPGTSGGLKETQYF

V: TRBV3-1/TRBV3-2
D: .
J: TRBJ2-6
size: .
DNA: TGTGCCAGCAGCCAAACTGCTGGGGCCAACGTCCTGACTTTC
CDR3: CASSQTAGANVLTF

V: TRBV5-1
D: TRBD2
J: TRBJ2-7
size: .
DNA: TGCGCCAGCAGCTCAACTAGCGGGAGAACCCACGAGCAGTACTTC
CDR3: CASSSTSGRTHEQYF

V: TRBV4-2
D: .
J: TRBJ2-1
size: .
DNA: TGTGCCAGCACCTACATGAGGGCGTCTGGCAATGAGCAGTTCTTC
CDR3: CASTYMRASGNEQFF

V: TRBV30
D: .
J: TRBJ1-2
size: few
DNA: TGTGCCTGGAGTGTAAGCCCGGGGGGCTATGGCTACACCTTC
CDR3: CAWSVSPGGYGYTF

V: TRBV7-8
D: .
J: TRBJ2-2
size: .
DNA: TGTGCCAGCAGCTCGGCGGCGGGGTGGACCGGGGAGCTGTTTTTT
CDR3: CASSSAAGWTGELFF